Listed here are 9 T cell receptor beta chains from one sample, sequenced in a study of blood T cell repertoires in COVID-19. Repertoires were generated with immunoSEQ multiplex PCR, while TCRdb's copy carries only in-frame clones and drops some. There are roughly 500,000 clones in the sample; roughly 87% occur only once, and approximately 0.9% lies in the top ten. Material: peripheral blood. The receptor source for this set is a man between 18 and 35 years old with COVID-19, enrolled during active disease.

The rearrangement links TRBV27 to TRBJ2-5, with TRBD1 matching over 9 bases. Unmatched junction bases numbered 17, after V lost 5 bases and J lost 4 bases. Looked up from germline, CDR1 is MNHEY and CDR2 is SMNVEV (reference sequence). The CDR3 has 18 amino acids. The CDR3 loop reads CASSRNPPGQGMGETQYF. Here the CDR3 DNA reads TGTGCCAGCAGTCGAAACCCACCGGGACAGGGAATGGGAGAGACCCAGTACTTC.

This clone was detected once. The chain is built from TRBV27 and TRBJ2-3, with a tentative D call TRBD2 (5 bases). There are 16 residues in the CDR3. Germline-derived CDR1 and CDR2 are MNHEY and SMNVEV (reference sequence). Trimming stripped 3 bases from V and 2 bases from J, with 15 bases between. CDR3 sequence (DNA): TGTGCCAGCAGTTTCCTCACAGCGGTAAACACAGATACGCAGTATTTT. This gives the protein CASSFLTAVNTDTQYF.

The chain couples TRBV5-1 to TRBJ2-7; 9 bases map to TRBD2. The CDR3 has 15 amino acids. In germline, CDR1 is SGHRS, CDR2 YFSETQ. V dropped 8 bases and J dropped 2; count of bases not matched to a gene: 11. CDR3 sequence reads: CASARGGGRAYEQYF. The CDR3 coding sequence is TGCGCCAGTGCGCGAGGGGGCGGGAGGGCCTACGAGCAGTACTTC.

The chain combines TRBV6-6 with TRBJ1-6; D perhaps matches TRBD1 (5 bases). Germline CDR1 is MNHNY and CDR2 is SVGAGI (reference sequence). This CDR3 is 14 amino acids long. The V and J ends lost 4 bases and 9 bases respectively, with 13 bases between them. CDR3 coding DNA: TGTGCCAGCAGTTTTACAGGTTGGGCTTCACCCCTCCACTTT. Protein product: CASSFTGWASPLHF.

The rearrangement joins TRBV7-2 to TRBJ2-1; 8 bases match TRBD2. CDR3 length: 16 residues. The V and J ends lost 2 bases and 6 bases, in that order; junction bases with no gene match: 9. From germline, CDR1 is SGHTA and CDR2 FQGNSA. The CDR3, as DNA: TGTGCCAGCAGCTTATCCCCAATAGCGGGATTCAATGAGCAGTTCTTC. The encoded protein is CASSLSPIAGFNEQFF.

This sequence joins TRBV7-8 and TRBJ2-7, with 7 bases matching TRBD1. Trimming cost V 3 bases and J 5 bases; bases outside gene matches: 7. The CDR3 runs 14 residues. Germline CDR1 SGHVS, CDR2 FQNEAQ. The DNA of the CDR3 is TGTGCCAGCAGCTTCGACAGGGTTGGCAACGAGCAGTACTTC. It translates to CASSFDRVGNEQYF.

V is TRBV12-3 or TRBV12-4 and J is TRBJ2-7, with TRBD1 identical over 9 bases. J gave up 6 bases and V 3 bases, and 0 bases lay outside the gene matches. This CDR3 contains 12 residues. The CDR3 region is CASSLTGGEQYF. The CDR3 DNA reads as TGTGCCAGCAGTTTGACAGGGGGCGAGCAGTACTTC.

This rearrangement joins TRBV12-2 to TRBJ2-3; TRBD2 reflects the table's D call only, with no check against the DNA. TRBV12-2 is classified as a pseudogene. The CDR3 covers 18 residues. This CDR3 is CASRLALASSHVADTQYF. The CDR3 DNA reads as TGTGCAAGTCGCTTAGCACTAGCGTCCTCCCACGTAGCAGATACGCAGTATTTT.

The rearrangement links TRBV18 to TRBJ2-7; D may be TRBD1 (5 bases). Trimming pared 6 bases from V and 0 bases from J, leaving 15 bases between. The CDR3 loop spans 15 amino acids. Germline lookup yields CDR1 KGHSH and CDR2 LQKENI. The CDR3: CASSPKGSGSYEQYF. The CDR3 DNA reads as TGTGCCAGCTCGCCTAAGGGGTCTGGCTCCTACGAGCAGTACTTC.